This T cell receptor (beta chain) was identified during a study of long-term antiretroviral therapy in people with HIV. Per the germline V gene, CDR1 is GTSNPN and CDR2 is SVGIG (reference sequence). V dropped 2 bases and J dropped 1; count of bases not matched to a gene: 9. The length of the CDR3 is 17 residues. It was version v3.0 of the immunoSEQ assay that was run at survey level. The repertoire was sequenced with immunoSEQ multiplex PCR; TCRdb's copy has only in-frame clones and lacks some. The sample carries around 30,000 clones, 85% recorded once. The chain joins TRBV30 to TRBJ2-2; 8 bases map to TRBD2. This specimen was unsorted PBMCs, taken 2.3 years after starting antiretroviral therapy. This TCR was sampled from a man aged 40-49 years with HIV. The CDR3 loop reads CAWSSATSAWNTGELFF. DNA of the CDR3: TGTGCCTGGAGTTCCGCGACTAGCGCATGGAACACCGGGGAGCTGTTTTTT.